This T cell receptor beta chain is drawn from a study of blood T cell repertoires in COVID-19. For the study at large: Collection of acute and convalescent COVID-19 samples took place in the United States, Italy and Spain. PBMCs, B-cell-depleted T cells, or T cells were the source of the cDNA or gDNA that made up the material.

It was during active infection that Seattle patients were enrolled and then longitudinally followed. Original handling: The assay estimated nucleated cells by amplifying reference gene primers. Clones were sequenced by immunoSEQ multiplex PCR, and TCRdb holds only the in-frame ones, with some missing. The DNA gave D and trimming, while V, J and clone size come from that table. The table records 200,000 or so clones, around 81% of them present only once. V shed 8 bases, J shed 6 bases, and the junction held 7 bases outside the gene matches. The CDR3 has 13 amino acids. The genes are TRBV12-3 or TRBV12-4 and TRBJ1-1; 9 bases map to TRBD1. The specimen sequenced was peripheral blood. The receptor's source is a man aged 60 to 69 with COVID-19, enrolled during active disease. CDR3 DNA sequence: TGTGCCAGCCTTGACAGGGGGGTCCCTGAAGCTTTCTTT. This sequence encodes CASLDRGVPEAFF.